The source of this TCR beta chain is a study of cytomegalovirus exposure and HLA in healthy donors. The study's findings and limits: Links to common viral pathogens appeared, in a later analysis, for several of the most significant clusters. Most TCR beta V segments were productive about 87% or about 30% of the time in an earlier analysis. Cytomegalovirus-associated status was assigned to 164 TCR beta chains. Some V segments could not be told apart, so they were left out, TRBV6-2 and TRBV6-3 among them.

Concerning this clone itself: Its antigen is not known.

Vbeta (60) and Jbeta (13) primers were used in the PCR. Libraries were prepared by immunoSEQ multiplex PCR; TCRdb keeps only in-frame clonotypes and omits some of them. This sample carries 200,000 to 250,000 clones, 79% of them seen once, and the ten largest clones take about 1.5%. With 4 bases removed from V and 4 bases from J, the gap between germline ends came to 11 bases. Germline lookup yields CDR1 LNHNV and CDR2 YYDKDF (reference sequence). There are 14 residues in the CDR3. This sequence joins TRBV15 and TRBJ2-1, with D possibly matching TRBD1 (6 bases). The receptor was isolated from a man aged 45-65 years in good health and CMV-seronegative. The sample was PBMCs. CDR3 region: CATSKDSHYNEQFF. CDR3 in DNA: TGTGCCACCAGCAAGGACAGTCATTACAATGAGCAGTTCTTC. Using reference TRBV15 and TRBJ2-1 for the parts outside the CDR3, the full variable domain is DAMVIQNPRYQVTQFGKPVTLSCSQTLNHNVMYWYQQKSSQAPKLLFHYYDKDFNNEADTPDNFQSRRPNTSFCFLDIRSPGLGDTAMYLCATSKDSHYNEQFFGPGTRLTVL.